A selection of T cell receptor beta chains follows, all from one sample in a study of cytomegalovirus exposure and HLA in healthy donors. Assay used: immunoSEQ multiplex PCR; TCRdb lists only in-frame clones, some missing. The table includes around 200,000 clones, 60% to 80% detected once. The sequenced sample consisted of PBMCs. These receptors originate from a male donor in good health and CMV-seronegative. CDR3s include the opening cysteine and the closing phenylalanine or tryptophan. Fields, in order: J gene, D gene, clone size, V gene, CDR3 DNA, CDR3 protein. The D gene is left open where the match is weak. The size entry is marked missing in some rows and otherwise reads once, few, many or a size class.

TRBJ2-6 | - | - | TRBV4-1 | TGCGCCAGCAGCCGAAGATGGGGGGGAGGGGGTGGTGCTGGGGCCAACGTCCTGACTTTC | CASSRRWGGGGGAGANVLTF
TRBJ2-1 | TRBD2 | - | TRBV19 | TGTGCCAGTAGTATAGAACTAGCGGTTCGCAATGAGCAGTTCTTC | CASSIELAVRNEQFF
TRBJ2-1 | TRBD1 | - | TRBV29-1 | TGCAGCGTGGGACAGAGGAGCTCCTACAATGAGCAGTTCTTC | CSVGQRSSYNEQFF
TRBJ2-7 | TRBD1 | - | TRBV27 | TGTGCCAGCAACCTATCAACTCAGGGGGCGAACTACGAGCAGTACTTC | CASNLSTQGANYEQYF
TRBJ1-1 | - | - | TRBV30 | TGTGCCTGGGGTGTAAGGGGCTGGACTGAAGCTTTCTTT | CAWGVRGWTEAFF
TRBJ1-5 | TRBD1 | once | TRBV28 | TGTGCCAGCAGTTTCGCAGGGGGCAACAATCAGCCCCAGCATTTT | CASSFAGGNNQPQHF
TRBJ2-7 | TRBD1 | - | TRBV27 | TGTGCCAGCAACCTATTGGACAGGGGACACGAGCAGTACTTC | CASNLLDRGHEQYF
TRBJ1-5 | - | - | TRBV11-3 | TGTGCCAGCAGCTTAGACGGGGGGCAGTCGGTAAGCAATCAGCCCCAGCATTTT | CASSLDGGQSVSNQPQHF
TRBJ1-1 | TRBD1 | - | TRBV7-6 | TGTGCCAGCAGCTCCAGACAGGGGCCGAACACTGAAGCTTTCTTT | CASSSRQGPNTEAFF
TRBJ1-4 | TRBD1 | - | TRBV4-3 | TGCGCCAGCAGCCAAGACAGTCCTGGGAGGGGGACAGGGAAACTGTTTTTT | CASSQDSPGRGTGKLFF
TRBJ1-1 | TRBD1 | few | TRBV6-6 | TGTGCCAGCACCACAGGGGGGGGAAGGGCTGAAGCTTTCTTT | CASTTGGGRAEAFF
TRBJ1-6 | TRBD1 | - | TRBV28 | TGTGCCAGCAGTTCCCGTGCGGGACAGGCTAATTCACCCCTCCACTTT | CASSSRAGQANSPLHF
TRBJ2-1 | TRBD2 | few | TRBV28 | TGTGCCAGCAGTTTACCGGGGAGCGGGAGCTCCGCCTCCTACAATGAGCAGTTCTTC | CASSLPGSGSSASYNEQFF
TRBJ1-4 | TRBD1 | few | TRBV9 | TGTGCCAGCAGCGGATACAGGGGTTCGGCGGATGAAAAACTGTTTTTT | CASSGYRGSADEKLFF
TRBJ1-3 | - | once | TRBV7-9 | TGTGCCAGCAGCTCAACAGCAGCCGGCACCATATATTTT | CASSSTAAGTIYF
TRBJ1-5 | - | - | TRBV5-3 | TGTGCCAGAAGCCTAGAACGGTGCAATCAGCCCCAGCATTTT | CARSLERCNQPQHF
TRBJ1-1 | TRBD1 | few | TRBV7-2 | TGTGCCAGCAGCCGTTCGTCAGGGGGAGTGAACACTGAAGCTTTCTTT | CASSRSSGGVNTEAFF
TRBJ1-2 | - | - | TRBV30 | TGTGCCTGGAGTGCTGTCCCTAACTATGGCTACACCTTC | CAWSAVPNYGYTF
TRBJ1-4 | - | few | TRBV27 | TGTGCCAGCAGTTCCCGGGTTTTCTCGGATAAACTGTTTTTT | CASSSRVFSDKLFF
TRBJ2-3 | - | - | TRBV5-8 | TGTGCCAGCAGCTTGGCCCAGCGGCGCGCATCTAGCACAGATACGCAGTATTTT | CASSLAQRRASSTDTQYF
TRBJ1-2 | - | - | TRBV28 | TGTGCCACTTCGGACGGGGTGCGAGGCTACACCTTC | CATSDGVRGYTF
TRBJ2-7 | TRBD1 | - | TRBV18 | TGTGCCAGCTCACAGGACAGGGGGTACGAGCAGTACTTC | CASSQDRGYEQYF
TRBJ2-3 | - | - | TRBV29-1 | TGCAGCGTGACGGGGGTGGCGGATACGCAGTATTTT | CSVTGVADTQYF
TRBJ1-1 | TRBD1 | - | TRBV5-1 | TGCGCCAGCAGCTGGACAGGGGGCTACACTGAAGCTTTCTTT | CASSWTGGYTEAFF
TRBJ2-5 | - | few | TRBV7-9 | TGTGCCAGCAGCGAGACTTTGACAGGGAGGAGGGAGACCCAGTACTTC | CASSETLTGRRETQYF
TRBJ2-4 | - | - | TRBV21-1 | TGTGCCAGCAACCCTCGGCGGATCAAGAGCAAAAACATTCAGTACTTC | CASNPRRIKSKNIQYF
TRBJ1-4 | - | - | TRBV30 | TGTGCCTGGAGTTATCGAGTTTCTAATGAAAAACTGTTTTTT | CAWSYRVSNEKLFF
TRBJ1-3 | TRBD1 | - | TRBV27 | TGTGCCAGCAGTTTATTTGCCCAGGGGGCCTCCTCTGGAAACACCATATATTTT | CASSLFAQGASSGNTIYF
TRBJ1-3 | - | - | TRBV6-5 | TGTGCCAGCAGCCCGACAGGACTTGCTGGAAACACCATATATTTT | CASSPTGLAGNTIYF
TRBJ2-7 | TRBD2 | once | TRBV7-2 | TGTGCCAGCAGCTTAGACGGGGGGAGCTACGAGCAGTACTTC | CASSLDGGSYEQYF
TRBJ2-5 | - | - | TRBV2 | TGTGCCAGCATGGCTGTGGGCCCTAGCCCTGCGTCGTACTTC | CASMAVGPSPASYF
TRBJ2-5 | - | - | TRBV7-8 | TGTGCCAGCAGCCCACTAGTACAAGAGACCCAGTACTTC | CASSPLVQETQYF
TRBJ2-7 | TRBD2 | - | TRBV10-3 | TGTGCCGTCAGGCCGACTAGCGGGAGAGTTCGCGAGCAGTACTTC | CAVRPTSGRVREQYF
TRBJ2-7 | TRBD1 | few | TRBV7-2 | TGTGCCAGCAGCCGGGACAGGGTGGTGCAGTACTTC | CASSRDRVVQYF
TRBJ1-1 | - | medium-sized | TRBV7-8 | TGTGCCAGCAGCTTTACGAGGGGGACTGAAGCTTTCTTT | CASSFTRGTEAFF
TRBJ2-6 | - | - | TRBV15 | TGTGCCACCAGCAGAGAGGCGGTCTCTGGGGCCAACGTCCCGACTTTC | CATSREAVSGANVPTF
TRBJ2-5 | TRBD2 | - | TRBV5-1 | TGCGCCAGCAGCTTGGCCCGACTAGCGGGGGGAGAGACCCAGTACTTC | CASSLARLAGGETQYF
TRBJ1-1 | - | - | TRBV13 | TGTGCCAGCAGCTCAAATTACAGACAGAACACTGAAGCTTTCTTT | CASSSNYRQNTEAFF
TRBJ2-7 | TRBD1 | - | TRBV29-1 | TGCAGCGCTGGCCAGGGGGCATGGAACGAGCAGTACTTC | CSAGQGAWNEQYF
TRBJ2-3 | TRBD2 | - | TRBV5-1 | TGCGCCAGCAGCGCGGGACTAGCTAGCACAGATACGCAGTATTTT | CASSAGLASTDTQYF
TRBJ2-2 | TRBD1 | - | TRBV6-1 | TGTGCCAGCAGTGTAGACAGGGGCACCGGGGAGCTGTTTTTT | CASSVDRGTGELFF
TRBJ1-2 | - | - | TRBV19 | TGTGCCAGTAGTATAGCTGCAGACACTAACTATGGCTACACCTTC | CASSIAADTNYGYTF
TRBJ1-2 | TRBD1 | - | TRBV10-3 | TGTGCCAGCGGGACAGGGGTCTTTGATGGCTACACCTTC | CASGTGVFDGYTF
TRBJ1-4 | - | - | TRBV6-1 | TGTGCCAGCAGTGATTATCCCAGGCCAGCAACTAATGAAAAACTGTTTTTT | CASSDYPRPATNEKLFF
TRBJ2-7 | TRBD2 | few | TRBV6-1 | TGTGCCAGCAGTGAATCACGCGGGAGGGCCTCCTACGAGCAGTACTTC | CASSESRGRASYEQYF
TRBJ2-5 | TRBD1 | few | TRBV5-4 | TGTGCCAGCAGCTCCCGGGACAGGGGGTTCCAAGAGACCCAGTACTTC | CASSSRDRGFQETQYF